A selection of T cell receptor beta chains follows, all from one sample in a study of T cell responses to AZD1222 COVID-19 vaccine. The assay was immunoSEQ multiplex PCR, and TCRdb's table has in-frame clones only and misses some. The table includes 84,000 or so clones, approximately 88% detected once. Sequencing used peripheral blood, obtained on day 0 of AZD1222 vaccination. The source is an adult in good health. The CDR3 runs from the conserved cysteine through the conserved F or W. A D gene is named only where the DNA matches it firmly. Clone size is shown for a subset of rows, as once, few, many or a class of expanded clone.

CDR3aa: CASRQLNTEAFF
CDR3nt: TGCGCCAGCAGACAGTTGAACACTGAAGCTTTCTTT
abundance: .
v_gene: TRBV5-1
j_gene: TRBJ1-1
d_gene: .

CDR3aa: CASSPPGNTGELFF
CDR3nt: TGTGCCAGCAGCCCTCCGGGGAACACCGGGGAGCTGTTTTTT
abundance: .
v_gene: TRBV9
j_gene: TRBJ2-2
d_gene: .

CDR3aa: CASWRGQGIRPQHF
CDR3nt: TGTGCCAGCTGGAGGGGACAGGGGATCCGGCCCCAGCATTTT
abundance: few
v_gene: TRBV28
j_gene: TRBJ1-5
d_gene: TRBD1

CDR3aa: CAISESARISSNQPQHF
CDR3nt: TGTGCCATCAGTGAGTCAGCTCGCATTTCTAGCAATCAGCCCCAGCATTTT
abundance: .
v_gene: TRBV10-3
j_gene: TRBJ1-5
d_gene: .

CDR3aa: CASSGQGGLYTEAFF
CDR3nt: TGTGCCAGCAGTGGTCAGGGGGGTTTGTACACTGAAGCTTTCTTT
abundance: .
v_gene: TRBV2
j_gene: TRBJ1-1
d_gene: TRBD1

CDR3aa: CASSSRLWLMGGQSSYNEQFF
CDR3nt: TGTGCCAGCAGCTCCCGGCTCTGGTTGATGGGGGGGCAGAGCTCCTACAATGAGCAGTTCTTC
abundance: .
v_gene: TRBV13
j_gene: TRBJ2-1
d_gene: .

CDR3aa: CASSFDPNTEAFF
CDR3nt: TGTGCCAGCAGTTTTGACCCGAACACTGAAGCTTTCTTT
abundance: once
v_gene: TRBV2
j_gene: TRBJ1-1
d_gene: .

CDR3aa: CASSPRGETQYF
CDR3nt: TGTGCCAGCAGTCCCCGAGGGGAGACCCAGTACTTC
abundance: .
v_gene: TRBV2
j_gene: TRBJ2-5
d_gene: .

CDR3aa: CAWRRGERYGYTF
CDR3nt: TGTGCCTGGAGGAGGGGGGAGCGGTATGGCTACACCTTC
abundance: .
v_gene: TRBV30
j_gene: TRBJ1-2
d_gene: .

CDR3aa: CASSSRGNQPQHF
CDR3nt: TGTGCCAGCAGCTCAAGGGGCAATCAGCCCCAGCATTTT
abundance: .
v_gene: TRBV7-2
j_gene: TRBJ1-5
d_gene: .

CDR3aa: CASSRQAEGYTF
CDR3nt: TGTGCCAGCAGTCGACAGGCGGAAGGCTACACCTTC
abundance: .
v_gene: TRBV6-5
j_gene: TRBJ1-2
d_gene: .

CDR3aa: CASSATGDGYTF
CDR3nt: TGTGCCAGCTCAGCCACAGGGGACGGCTACACCTTC
abundance: .
v_gene: TRBV18
j_gene: TRBJ1-2
d_gene: TRBD1

CDR3aa: CASSLLSGGYGYTF
CDR3nt: TGTGCCAGCAGCTTGCTTTCAGGGGGATATGGCTACACCTTC
abundance: .
v_gene: TRBV5-4
j_gene: TRBJ1-2
d_gene: TRBD1

CDR3aa: CAISESGTSGSRGLYEQYF
CDR3nt: TGTGCCATCAGTGAGTCTGGGACTAGCGGGAGTAGGGGGCTCTACGAGCAGTACTTC
abundance: .
v_gene: TRBV10-3
j_gene: TRBJ2-7
d_gene: TRBD2

CDR3aa: CASSQSRNGYTF
CDR3nt: TGTGCCAGCAGCCAATCACGGAATGGCTACACCTTC
abundance: .
v_gene: TRBV3-1/TRBV3-2
j_gene: TRBJ1-2
d_gene: .

CDR3aa: CASSPMTASTEAFF
CDR3nt: TGTGCCAGCAGTCCTATGACAGCGAGTACTGAAGCTTTCTTT
abundance: .
v_gene: TRBV2
j_gene: TRBJ1-1
d_gene: .

CDR3aa: CASSIITSGIQETQYF
CDR3nt: TGTGCCAGTAGTATTATCACTAGCGGGATCCAAGAGACCCAGTACTTC
abundance: .
v_gene: TRBV19
j_gene: TRBJ2-5
d_gene: TRBD2

CDR3aa: CASSWEPYEQYF
CDR3nt: TGTGCCAGCAGCTGGGAACCTTACGAGCAGTACTTC
abundance: .
v_gene: TRBV7-9
j_gene: TRBJ2-7
d_gene: .

CDR3aa: CASRTSGNTGELFF
CDR3nt: TGTGCCAGTAGAACTAGCGGTAACACCGGGGAGCTGTTTTTT
abundance: .
v_gene: TRBV19
j_gene: TRBJ2-2
d_gene: TRBD2

CDR3aa: CASSGRRIYEQYF
CDR3nt: TGTGCCAGCAGCGGTCGACGGATCTACGAGCAGTACTTC
abundance: .
v_gene: TRBV7-9
j_gene: TRBJ2-7
d_gene: .

CDR3aa: CASTRTEEAFF
CDR3nt: TGTGCCAGCACCCGGACGGAGGAAGCTTTCTTT
abundance: .
v_gene: TRBV13
j_gene: TRBJ1-1
d_gene: .

CDR3aa: CASSFLPGSLGGGYTF
CDR3nt: TGTGCCAGCAGTTTCCTGCCGGGATCTTTAGGGGGTGGCTACACCTTC
abundance: .
v_gene: TRBV6-5
j_gene: TRBJ1-2
d_gene: .

CDR3aa: CASRTRGGEGTEAFF
CDR3nt: TGTGCCAGTAGGACTCGAGGGGGGGAGGGAACTGAAGCTTTCTTT
abundance: .
v_gene: TRBV19
j_gene: TRBJ1-1
d_gene: .

CDR3aa: CASSLGGSIYEQYF
CDR3nt: TGTGCCAGCAGTTTAGGGGGTTCGATTTACGAGCAGTACTTC
abundance: .
v_gene: TRBV28
j_gene: TRBJ2-7
d_gene: .

CDR3aa: CASSTTGRDTQYF
CDR3nt: TGTGCCAGCAGCACTACAGGGAGAGATACGCAGTATTTT
abundance: .
v_gene: TRBV5-8
j_gene: TRBJ2-3
d_gene: .

CDR3aa: CASSPVTGLGYTF
CDR3nt: TGTGCCAGCAGCCCCGTAACAGGGTTAGGCTACACCTTC
abundance: .
v_gene: TRBV14
j_gene: TRBJ1-2
d_gene: .

CDR3aa: CASSQLDRDNSPLHF
CDR3nt: TGTGCCAGCAGCCAATTGGACAGGGATAATTCACCCCTCCACTTT
abundance: .
v_gene: TRBV14
j_gene: TRBJ1-6
d_gene: TRBD1

CDR3aa: CASGLGDLTNEQFF
CDR3nt: TGTGCTAGTGGTTTGGGGGATTTGACAAATGAGCAGTTCTTC
abundance: .
v_gene: TRBV12-5
j_gene: TRBJ2-1
d_gene: .

CDR3aa: CASSIGQGDHGYTF
CDR3nt: TGTGCCAGTAGTATTGGCCAGGGAGATCATGGCTACACCTTC
abundance: .
v_gene: TRBV19
j_gene: TRBJ1-2
d_gene: .

CDR3aa: CASSPTRGITDTQYF
CDR3nt: TGTGCCAGCAGCCCTACACGGGGGATCACAGATACGCAGTATTTT
abundance: once
v_gene: TRBV7-9
j_gene: TRBJ2-3
d_gene: .

CDR3aa: CAGGEGVTDTQYF
CDR3nt: TGTGCCGGGGGGGAGGGAGTAACAGATACGCAGTATTTT
abundance: once
v_gene: TRBV10-3
j_gene: TRBJ2-3
d_gene: TRBD2

CDR3aa: CASSPTMGVLNIQYF
CDR3nt: TGTGCCAGCAGTCCTACGATGGGCGTATTAAACATTCAGTACTTC
abundance: .
v_gene: TRBV27
j_gene: TRBJ2-4
d_gene: .

CDR3aa: CAAEPGASYEQYF
CDR3nt: TGTGCGGCGGAGCCCGGGGCCTCCTACGAGCAGTACTTC
abundance: once
v_gene: TRBV30
j_gene: TRBJ2-7
d_gene: .

CDR3aa: CASRQQGMNTEAFF
CDR3nt: TGTGCCAGTAGGCAACAGGGCATGAACACTGAAGCTTTCTTT
abundance: .
v_gene: TRBV19
j_gene: TRBJ1-1
d_gene: .

CDR3aa: CASSTPGSSYEQYF
CDR3nt: TGTGCCAGTAGTACCCCAGGGTCCTCCTACGAGCAGTACTTC
abundance: few
v_gene: TRBV19
j_gene: TRBJ2-7
d_gene: .

CDR3aa: CASSQVSGTGVSPLHF
CDR3nt: TGTGCCAGCAGCCAAGTATCGGGGACGGGGGTTTCACCCCTCCACTTT
abundance: .
v_gene: TRBV3-1/TRBV3-2
j_gene: TRBJ1-6
d_gene: .

CDR3aa: CSVEVWDPTKNIQYF
CDR3nt: TGCAGCGTTGAAGTTTGGGACCCAACCAAAAACATTCAGTACTTC
abundance: .
v_gene: TRBV29-1
j_gene: TRBJ2-4
d_gene: .

CDR3aa: CASSPRGAGGETQYF
CDR3nt: TGTGCCAGCAGCCCCCGTGGAGCGGGAGGGGAGACCCAGTACTTC
abundance: .
v_gene: TRBV27
j_gene: TRBJ2-5
d_gene: TRBD2

CDR3aa: CASSPGLAAYEQYF
CDR3nt: TGTGCCAGCAGCCCTGGACTAGCGGCCTACGAGCAGTACTTC
abundance: .
v_gene: TRBV7-8
j_gene: TRBJ2-7
d_gene: TRBD2

CDR3aa: CASPNETKNIQYF
CDR3nt: TGTGCCAGCCCCAATGAAACCAAAAACATTCAGTACTTC
abundance: once
v_gene: TRBV6-5
j_gene: TRBJ2-4
d_gene: .

CDR3aa: CASSLPNYGYTF
CDR3nt: TGTGCCAGCAGTTTACCTAACTATGGCTACACCTTC
abundance: .
v_gene: TRBV28
j_gene: TRBJ1-2
d_gene: .

CDR3aa: CASSLGQNPLEAFF
CDR3nt: TGTGCCAGCAGCTTGGGACAAAACCCCCTTGAAGCTTTCTTT
abundance: .
v_gene: TRBV5-4
j_gene: TRBJ1-1
d_gene: .

CDR3aa: CASRTGGLNTEAFF
CDR3nt: TGTGCCAGCAGAACTGGGGGCCTAAACACTGAAGCTTTCTTT
abundance: .
v_gene: TRBV6-6
j_gene: TRBJ1-1
d_gene: .

CDR3aa: CASSLDSQGGCTF
CDR3nt: TGTGCCAGCAGCTTAGACAGCCAGGGTGGTTGCACCTTC
abundance: .
v_gene: TRBV11-2
j_gene: TRBJ1-2
d_gene: .

CDR3aa: CASSVGGKGTEAFF
CDR3nt: TGTGCCAGCAGTGTGGGGGGGAAGGGCACTGAAGCTTTCTTT
abundance: .
v_gene: TRBV2
j_gene: TRBJ1-1
d_gene: .

CDR3aa: CASRETLNTDTQYF
CDR3nt: TGTGCCAGCCGTGAAACTCTTAACACAGATACGCAGTATTTT
abundance: .
v_gene: TRBV7-8
j_gene: TRBJ2-3
d_gene: .